This T cell receptor beta chain was captured by sequencing in a study of blood T cell repertoires in COVID-19. Here immunoSEQ multiplex PCR was the method, and the copy in TCRdb shows in-frame clones only, minus some. This sample has around 250,000 clones; around 93% occur once, and the top ten carry 0.95% to 1.5%. Residents of around 24 US areas, aged about 18 to 100 years, made up the participants. Participants' own reports of clinical history determined their cohort assignment. J gave up 2 bases and V 0 bases, and 11 bases lay outside the gene matches. This CDR3 is built from 18 residues. The germline V gene encodes CDR1 MGHRA and CDR2 YSYEKL.

The sample taken for sequencing was PBMCs or T cells enriched from blood (not recorded which). This chain links TRBV4-1 with TRBJ2-3; the match to TRBD2 covers 7 bases. This clonotype was obtained from a human donor in a cohort exposed to, infected with or recovered from COVID-19 (not recorded which). The donor label of this sample is uncertain. As DNA, the CDR3 is TGCGCCAGCAGCCAAGATAAATGGGTAGCGGGTGCCACAGATACGCAGTATTTT. Amino acid sequence: CASSQDKWVAGATDTQYF.